Following are 18 T cell receptor beta chains from one sample sequenced in a study of a mutant IDH1 vaccine in newly diagnosed glioma. Specified time point: week 11, during vaccination. Each dose of the vaccine consisted of 300 ug of mutant IDH1 20-mer peptide, with topical imiquimod. These receptors' antigens are unknown. Clones were sequenced by immunoSEQ multiplex PCR, and TCRdb holds only the in-frame ones, with some missing. This sample has some 22,000 clones, with 70% to 85% found just once. Source: PBMCs, taken from a glioma patient whose treatment included an IDH1 peptide vaccine. The source of these receptors is a middle-aged man with glioma.

The J gene is TRBJ1-5, the V gene TRBV27; D ambiguous. Germline CDR1 is MNHEY and CDR2 is SMNVEV (reference sequence). This CDR3 region has 13 residues. V lost 7 bases and J lost 6, with 13 bases in between. The CDR3 region has the DNA TGTGCCAGCACCATGGGATGGGGTCAGCCCCAGCATTTT. Its protein product is CASTMGWGQPQHF.

The chain has TRBV10-1 and TRBJ2-7, with TRBD1 as a possible D gene (5 bases). The CDR3 covers 16 residues. V lost 0 bases to trimming and J lost 5 bases, with 17 bases between them. CDR1 WNHNN and CDR2 SYGVQD come from the germline V gene (reference sequence). CDR3 in DNA: TGCGCCAGCAGTGAGTCGATGGAGAAGGGGCTCGACGAGCAGTACTTC. It is translated as CASSESMEKGLDEQYF.

The chain is built from TRBV7-2 and TRBJ2-1; TRBD2 might be the D (5 bases). Deletions cut 7 bases from V and 9 bases from J, with 16 bases between. There are 13 residues in the CDR3. Germline assignment: CDR1 SGHTA and CDR2 FQGNSA. The CDR3 reads CASIERRKGEQFF. As DNA, the CDR3 is TGTGCCAGCATCGAAAGGAGGAAGGGTGAGCAGTTCTTC.

The chain combines TRBV19 with TRBJ1-1; D gene unclear. Germline CDR1 LNHDA, CDR2 SQIVND (reference sequence). Trimming pared 3 bases from V and 0 bases from J, leaving 8 bases between. CDR3 length: 14 amino acids. The CDR3 sequence: CASSMGPMNTEAFF. In nucleotides, the CDR3 is TGTGCCAGTAGTATGGGCCCAATGAACACTGAAGCTTTCTTT.

A few counts support this clone. This sequence joins TRBV4-1 and TRBJ1-5, with D hard to call. Germline V gene lookup returns CDR1 MGHRA and CDR2 YSYEKL. The germline V and J ends were trimmed by 0 bases and 3 bases, with 9 bases remaining between them. The CDR3 extends over 15 amino acids. CDR3 coding DNA: TGCGCCAGCAGCCAAGACTGGCCGATCAATCAGCCCCAGCATTTT. This codes for CASSQDWPINQPQHF.

The genes are TRBV7-9 and TRBJ1-1, with 8 bases fitting TRBD1. Germline V CDR1 and CDR2: SEHNR, FQNEAQ (reference sequence). The CDR3 contains 15 residues. The J segment lost 1 base and the V segment lost 5 bases, leaving 6 bases of the junction unmatched. As DNA, the CDR3 is TGTGCCAGCAGCCAAGACAGGGGCACGAACACTGAAGCTTTCTTT. Its translation: CASSQDRGTNTEAFF.

This sequence joins TRBV25-1 and TRBJ2-7, with D perhaps TRBD2 (5 bases). Germline CDR1 reads MGHDK; CDR2 reads SYGVNS. The CDR3 totals 13 residues. V lost 2 bases and J 2 bases, leaving 7 bases between the germline ends. CDR3 bases: TGTGCCAGCAGTGAACCGGGGACCTACGAGCAGTACTTC. This translates into CASSEPGTYEQYF.

The chain combines TRBV4-3 with TRBJ2-3; no clear D. The CDR3 is 14 residues long. The ends were cut back, 0 bases at V and 4 bases at J, with 8 bases in the middle. The germline V gene has CDR1 LGHNA and CDR2 YSLEER. The CDR3: CASSQDRGPDTQYF. The CDR3, as DNA: TGCGCCAGCAGCCAAGATCGTGGGCCAGATACGCAGTATTTT.

The chain carries TRBV7-6 and TRBJ1-1; a possible D gene is TRBD1 (5 bases). The length of the CDR3 is 14 residues. The V gene's germline CDR1 is SGHVS and CDR2 FNYEAQ. V lost 1 base and J 3 bases, leaving 9 bases between the germline ends. The CDR3 spells CASSLDGAYTEAFF. The CDR3 DNA follows: TGTGCCAGCAGCTTAGATGGGGCTTACACTGAAGCTTTCTTT.

This chain uses TRBV2 with TRBJ2-5, with unresolved D. The J call may be wrong; the DNA end is better matched by TRBJ2-7. From germline, CDR1 is SNHLY and CDR2 FYNNEI. This CDR3 has 12 residues. DNA for the CDR3: TGTGCCAGCAGTGAACAAGCCTACGAGCAGTACTTC. This gives the protein CASSEQAYEQYF.

The chain is built from TRBV11-2 and TRBJ2-1; maybe TRBD2 (5 bases). The V gene's germline CDR1 is SGHAT and CDR2 FQNNGV. Deletions cut 5 bases from V and 7 bases from J, with 21 bases between. The CDR3 sequence is 16 residues long. CDR3 coding DNA: TGTGCCAGCAGCCCGAATCCCGACCTACTAGGTAATGAGCAGTTCTTC. Its translation: CASSPNPDLLGNEQFF.

The chain recombines TRBV5-1 with TRBJ1-1; D uncertain. Between the trimmed V and J ends, which lost 3 bases and 1 base, there was a span of 13 bases. The germline V gene has CDR1 SGHRS and CDR2 YFSETQ. This CDR3 comprises 15 residues. The CDR3 is CASSSSGTANTEAFF. CDR3 coding DNA: TGCGCCAGCAGCTCTTCCGGTACGGCGAACACTGAAGCTTTCTTT.

This clone appeared a few times. This chain connects TRBV7-8 to TRBJ2-1; 10 nucleotides align to TRBD2. Per the germline V gene, CDR1 is SGHVS and CDR2 is FQNEAQ. This CDR3 comprises 17 residues. J gave up 5 bases and V 1 base, and 8 bases lay outside the gene matches. The CDR3 region is CASSLGPRTSGHNEQFF. The CDR3 nucleotides are TGTGCCAGCAGCTTAGGTCCCCGGACTAGCGGACACAATGAGCAGTTCTTC.

Of note for this clone: Other DNA variants within this sample encode the same CDR3. This chain links TRBV7-8 with TRBJ1-4, with 9 bases lining up with TRBD1. With V trimmed by 6 bases and J by 5 bases, 4 bases remained unmatched. Per germline, CDR1 SGHVS and CDR2 FQNEAQ. There are 14 residues in the CDR3. The CDR3 loop reads CASSRGQGNEKLFF. The CDR3 DNA follows: TGTGCCAGCAGTAGGGGACAGGGAAATGAAAAACTGTTTTTT.

The genes are TRBV6-5 and TRBJ1-1; D remains unclear. Looked up from germline, CDR1 is MNHEY and CDR2 is SVGAGI. The CDR3 is 14 amino acids. V lost 6 bases to trimming and J lost 1 base, with 12 bases between them. As DNA, the CDR3 is TGTGCCAGCAGACTAAGGGAAGCGAACACTGAAGCTTTCTTT. Its translation is CASRLREANTEAFF.

V is TRBV7-8 and J is TRBJ2-7; D is possibly TRBD2 (6 bases). The CDR3 is 14 amino acids. Trimming took 2 bases from V and 3 from J, leaving 11 bases between them. Germline V gives CDR1 SGHVS, CDR2 FQNEAQ. CDR3 sequence (DNA): TGTGCCAGCAGCTTACGGGACGGGGGCTACGAGCAGTACTTC. This codes for CASSLRDGGYEQYF.

The chain uses TRBV11-2 and TRBJ2-5; D gene uncertain. The CDR3 length is 11 residues. Germline CDR1 and CDR2: SGHAT and FQNNGV. V was trimmed by 6 bases and J by 3 bases, leaving 5 bases between them. In DNA, the CDR3 is TGTGCCAGCAGATTGAAAGAGACCCAGTACTTC. Translation gives CASRLKETQYF. The full variable domain, in which reference TRBV11-2 and TRBJ2-5 provide the parts outside the CDR3, is EAGVAQSPRYKIIEKRQSVAFWCNPISGHATLYWYQQILGQGPKLLIQFQNNGVVDDSQLPKDRFSAERLKGVDSTLKIQPAKLEDSAVYLCASRLKETQYFGPGTRLLVL.

V gene TRBV7-7 combines with J gene TRBJ2-3; D perhaps matches TRBD1 (6 bases). Per the germline V gene, CDR1 is SSHAT and CDR2 is FNYEAQ (reference sequence). The CDR3 consists of 15 residues. V was trimmed by 5 bases and J by 2 bases, leaving 14 bases between them. The DNA of the CDR3 is TGTGCCAGCAGCCCATCGGACAGTCACACAGATACGCAGTATTTT. The encoded protein is CASSPSDSHTDTQYF.